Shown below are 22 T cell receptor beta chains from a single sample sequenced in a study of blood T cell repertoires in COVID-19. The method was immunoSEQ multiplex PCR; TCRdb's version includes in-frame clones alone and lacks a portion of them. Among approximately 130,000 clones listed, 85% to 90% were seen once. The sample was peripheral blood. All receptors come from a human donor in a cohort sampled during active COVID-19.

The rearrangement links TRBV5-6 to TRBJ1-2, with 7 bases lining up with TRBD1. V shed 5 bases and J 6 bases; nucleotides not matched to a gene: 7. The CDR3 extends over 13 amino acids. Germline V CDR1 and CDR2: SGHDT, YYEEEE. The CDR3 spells CASSTGDFNGYTF. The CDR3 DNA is TGTGCCAGCAGTACAGGGGATTTTAATGGCTACACCTTC.

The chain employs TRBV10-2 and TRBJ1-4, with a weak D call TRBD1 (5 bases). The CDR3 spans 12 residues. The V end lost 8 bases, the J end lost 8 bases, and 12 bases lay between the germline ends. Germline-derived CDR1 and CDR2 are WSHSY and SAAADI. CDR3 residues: CASAQGREKLFF. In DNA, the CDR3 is TGCGCCAGCGCCCAGGGCCGGGAAAAACTGTTTTTT.

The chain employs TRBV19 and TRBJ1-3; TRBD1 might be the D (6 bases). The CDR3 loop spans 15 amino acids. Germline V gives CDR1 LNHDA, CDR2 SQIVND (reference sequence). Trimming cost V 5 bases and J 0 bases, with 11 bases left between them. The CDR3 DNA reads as TGTGCCAGTAGTCACCTGACAGGCTCTGGAAACACCATATATTTT. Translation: CASSHLTGSGNTIYF.

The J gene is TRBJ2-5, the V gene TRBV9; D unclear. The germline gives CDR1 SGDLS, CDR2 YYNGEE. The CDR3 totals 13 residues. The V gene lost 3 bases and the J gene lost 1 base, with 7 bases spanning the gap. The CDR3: CASSGGTQETQYF. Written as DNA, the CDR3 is TGTGCCAGCAGCGGCGGAACCCAAGAGACCCAGTACTTC.

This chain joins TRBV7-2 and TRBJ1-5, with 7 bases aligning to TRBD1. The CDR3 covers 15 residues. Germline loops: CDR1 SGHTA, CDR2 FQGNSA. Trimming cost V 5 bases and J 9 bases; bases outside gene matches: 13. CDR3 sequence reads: CASSTGTVTQGPQHF. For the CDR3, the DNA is TGTGCCAGCAGCACCGGGACAGTGACGCAAGGGCCCCAGCATTTT.

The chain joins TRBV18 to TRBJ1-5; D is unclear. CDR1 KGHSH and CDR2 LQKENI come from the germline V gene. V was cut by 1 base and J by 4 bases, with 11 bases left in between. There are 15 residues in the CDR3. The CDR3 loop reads CASSPQGVRNQPQHF. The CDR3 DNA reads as TGTGCCAGCTCACCACAGGGAGTACGGAATCAGCCCCAGCATTTT.

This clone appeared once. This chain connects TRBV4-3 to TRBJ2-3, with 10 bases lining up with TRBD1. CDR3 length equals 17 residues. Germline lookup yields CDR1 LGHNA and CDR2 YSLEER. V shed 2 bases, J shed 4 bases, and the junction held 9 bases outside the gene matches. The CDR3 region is CASSQRRLGQGSDTQYF. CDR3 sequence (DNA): TGCGCCAGCAGCCAAAGAAGATTGGGACAGGGGTCAGATACGCAGTATTTT.

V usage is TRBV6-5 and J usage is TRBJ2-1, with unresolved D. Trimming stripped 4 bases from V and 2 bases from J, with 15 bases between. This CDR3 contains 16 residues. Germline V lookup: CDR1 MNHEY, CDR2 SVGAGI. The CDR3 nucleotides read TGTGCCAGCAGTTTCGATCGACTGGTCCCCTACAATGAGCAGTTCTTC. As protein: CASSFDRLVPYNEQFF.

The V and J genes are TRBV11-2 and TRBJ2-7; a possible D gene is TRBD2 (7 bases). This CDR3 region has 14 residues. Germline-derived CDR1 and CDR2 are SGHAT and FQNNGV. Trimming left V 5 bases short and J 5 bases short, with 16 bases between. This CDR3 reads CASSPGRGVHEQYF. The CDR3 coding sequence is TGTGCCAGCAGCCCAGGGAGGGGGGTCCACGAGCAGTACTTC.

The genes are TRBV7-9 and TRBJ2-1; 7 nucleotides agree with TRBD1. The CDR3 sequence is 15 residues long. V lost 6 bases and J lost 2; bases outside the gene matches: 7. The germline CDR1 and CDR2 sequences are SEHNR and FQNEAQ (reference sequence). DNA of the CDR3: TGTGCCAGCAGATCAGACAGGGTTGCCTACAATGAGCAGTTCTTC. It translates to CASRSDRVAYNEQFF.

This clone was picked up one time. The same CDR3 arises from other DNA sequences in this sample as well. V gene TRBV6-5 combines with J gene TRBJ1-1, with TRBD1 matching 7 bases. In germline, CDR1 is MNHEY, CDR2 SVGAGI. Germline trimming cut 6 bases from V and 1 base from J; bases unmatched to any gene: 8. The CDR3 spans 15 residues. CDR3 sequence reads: CASSPRQGSNTEAFF. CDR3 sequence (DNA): TGTGCCAGCAGCCCCCGACAGGGTTCGAACACTGAAGCTTTCTTT.

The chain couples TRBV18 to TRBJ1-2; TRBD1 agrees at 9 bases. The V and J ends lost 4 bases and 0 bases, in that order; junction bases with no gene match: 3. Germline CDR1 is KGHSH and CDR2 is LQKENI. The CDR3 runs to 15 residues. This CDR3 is CASSRTGDTNYGYTF. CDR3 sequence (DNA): TGTGCCAGCTCACGGACAGGGGACACTAACTATGGCTACACCTTC.

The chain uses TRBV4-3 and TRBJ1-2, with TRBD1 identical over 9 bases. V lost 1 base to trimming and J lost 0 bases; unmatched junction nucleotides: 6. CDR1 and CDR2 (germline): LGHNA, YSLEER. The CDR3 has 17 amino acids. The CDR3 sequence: CASSQVVGQGSNYGYTF. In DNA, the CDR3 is TGCGCCAGCAGCCAAGTGGTTGGACAGGGGTCTAACTATGGCTACACCTTC.

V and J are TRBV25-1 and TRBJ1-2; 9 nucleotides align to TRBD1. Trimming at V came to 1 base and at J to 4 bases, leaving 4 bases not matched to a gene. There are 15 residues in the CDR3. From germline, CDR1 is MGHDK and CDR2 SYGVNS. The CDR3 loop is CASSESTGGFYGYTF. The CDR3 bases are TGTGCCAGCAGTGAATCGACAGGGGGATTCTATGGCTACACCTTC.

The CDR3 sequence is CASSPTGVETQYF. CDR3 sequence (DNA): TGTGCCAGCAGCCCAACAGGGGTGGAGACCCAGTACTTC. This chain joins TRBV7-3 and TRBJ2-5; 7 bases are shared with TRBD1. With V trimmed by 5 bases and J by 5 bases, 5 bases remained unmatched. CDR1 and CDR2 (germline): SGHTA, FQGTGA. The CDR3 is 13 amino acids.

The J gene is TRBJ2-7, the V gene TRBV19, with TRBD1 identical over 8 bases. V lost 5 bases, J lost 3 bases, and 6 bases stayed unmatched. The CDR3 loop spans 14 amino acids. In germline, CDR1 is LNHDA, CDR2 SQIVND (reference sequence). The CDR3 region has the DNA TGTGCCAGTAGTTTAAGGGACAGGATCTACGAGCAGTACTTC. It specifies CASSLRDRIYEQYF.

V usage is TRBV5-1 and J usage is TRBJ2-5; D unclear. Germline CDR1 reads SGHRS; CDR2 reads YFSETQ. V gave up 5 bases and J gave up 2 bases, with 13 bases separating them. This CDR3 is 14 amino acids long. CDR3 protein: CASRVTMSQETQYF. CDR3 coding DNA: TGCGCCAGCAGGGTCACGATGAGTCAAGAGACCCAGTACTTC. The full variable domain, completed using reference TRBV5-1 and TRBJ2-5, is KAGVTQTPRYLIKTRGQQVTLSCSPISGHRSVSWYQQTPGQGLQFLFEYFSETQRNKGNFPGRFSGRQFSNSRSEMNVSTLELGDSALYLCASRVTMSQETQYFGPGTRLLVL.

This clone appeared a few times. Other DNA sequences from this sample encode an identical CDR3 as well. The CDR3 DNA is TGTGCCAGCAGTAAAGCGGGGGGAAGCACAGATACGCAGTATTTT. This encodes CASSKAGGSTDTQYF. This chain uses TRBV7-3 with TRBJ2-3; TRBD2 aligns across 9 bases. This CDR3 comprises 15 residues. V was pared by 6 bases and J by 0 bases, with 4 bases of the junction left unmatched. The germline CDR1 and CDR2 sequences are SGHTA and FQGTGA.

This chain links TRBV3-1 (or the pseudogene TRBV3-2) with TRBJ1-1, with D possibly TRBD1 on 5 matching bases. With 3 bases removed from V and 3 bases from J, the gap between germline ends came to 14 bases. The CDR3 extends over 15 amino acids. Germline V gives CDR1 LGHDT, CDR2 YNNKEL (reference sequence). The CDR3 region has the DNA TGTGCCAGCAGCCACTGGGGGGAACGGGACACTGAAGCTTTCTTT. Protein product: CASSHWGERDTEAFF.

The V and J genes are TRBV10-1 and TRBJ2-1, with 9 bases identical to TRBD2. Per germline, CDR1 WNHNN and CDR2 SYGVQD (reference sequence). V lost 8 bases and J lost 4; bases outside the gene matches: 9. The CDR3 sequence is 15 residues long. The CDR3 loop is CASGTGTSSYNEQFF. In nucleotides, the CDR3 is TGCGCCAGCGGAACCGGGACTAGCAGTTACAATGAGCAGTTCTTC.

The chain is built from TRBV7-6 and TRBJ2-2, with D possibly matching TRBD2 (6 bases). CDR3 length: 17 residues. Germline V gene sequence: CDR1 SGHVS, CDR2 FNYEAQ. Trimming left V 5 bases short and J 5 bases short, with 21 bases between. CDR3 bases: TGTGCCAGCAGCCGATATACGGCGGGGCAGAAGACCGGGGAGCTGTTTTTT. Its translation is CASSRYTAGQKTGELFF.

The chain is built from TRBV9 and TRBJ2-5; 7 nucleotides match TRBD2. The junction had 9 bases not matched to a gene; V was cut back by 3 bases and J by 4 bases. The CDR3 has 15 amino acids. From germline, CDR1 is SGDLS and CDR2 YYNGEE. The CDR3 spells CASSAPLGGVETQYF. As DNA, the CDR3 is TGTGCCAGCAGCGCCCCTCTTGGGGGGGTAGAGACCCAGTACTTC.